Below, 13 T cell receptor beta chains from the same sample are listed, as sequenced in a study of human CD8 memory T cell subsets. Researchers made TCR beta libraries via UMI-labeled 5' RACE. TCRdb reprocessed the 5' RACE reads, with one entry per CDR3 protein and no DNA. The table lists 5,000 to 7,000 distinct CDR3 sequences. Material for sequencing was CD8+ T cells from PBMCs. These receptor sequences come from a human donor in good health.

V gene TRBV3-1 combines with J gene TRBJ2-7; there is no DNA to check the TCRdb D call of TRBD1. There are 17 residues in the CDR3. Germline-derived CDR1 and CDR2 are LGHDT and YNNKEL (reference sequence). This CDR3 reads CASSQDSAGRGALEQYF.

CDR3 sequence reads: CSISGTSETYEQYF. The chain is built from TRBV20-1 and TRBJ2-7; the D call from TCRdb, TRBD2, cannot be confirmed without DNA. Germline V gene sequence: CDR1 DFQATT, CDR2 SNEGSKA (reference sequence). CDR3 length equals 14 residues.

Frequency places this clonotype as medium-sized. The gene calls are TRBV12-3 or TRBV12-4 and TRBJ1-2; lacking DNA, the TRBD1 call made by TCRdb goes unchecked. The CDR3 consists of 14 residues. The CDR3 loop reads CASTGGQINYGYTF.

The V and J genes are TRBV2 and TRBJ2-1; TCRdb names TRBD2, which stays unverified in the absence of DNA. The germline V gene encodes CDR1 SNHLY and CDR2 FYNNEI. CDR3 length: 15 residues. CDR3 protein: CASSVLAGENNEQFF.

The J gene is TRBJ1-6, the V gene TRBV28. Germline V gene sequence: CDR1 MDHEN, CDR2 SYDVKM. CDR3 size: 14 residues. The CDR3 region is CASRREEANSPLHF.

The chain combines TRBV5-1 with TRBJ1-1; the TRBD1 assignment by TCRdb is unverifiable without DNA. Germline lookup yields CDR1 SGHRS and CDR2 YFSETQ. The CDR3 length is 14 residues. CDR3 amino acids: CASSSWTGTNEAFF.

V and J are TRBV20-1 and TRBJ1-1. The V gene's germline CDR1 is DFQATT and CDR2 SNEGSKA (reference sequence). This CDR3 contains 14 residues. This chain's CDR3 is CSARDSFMNTEAFF.

By frequency, this clonotype is medium-sized. The chain is built from TRBV11-2 and TRBJ2-1; TCRdb selects TRBD1, and the lack of DNA leaves this call unchecked. The CDR3 loop spans 18 amino acids. Germline loops: CDR1 SGHAT, CDR2 FQNNGV. The CDR3 loop reads CASSLGSPAGTDWNEQFF.

The CDR3 protein is CASSLFGARGTEAFF. The chain is built from TRBV5-6 and TRBJ1-1; TCRdb's D gene call, TRBD1, goes unchecked for lack of DNA. Germline V gives CDR1 SGHDT, CDR2 YYEEEE. This CDR3 has 15 amino acids. Full variable domain (missing parts from reference TRBV5-6 and TRBJ1-1): DAGVTQSPTHLIKTRGQQVTLRCSPKSGHDTVSWYQQALGQGPQFIFQYYEEEERQRGNFPDRFSGHQFPNYSSELNVNALLLGDSALYLCASSLFGARGTEAFFGQGTRLTVV.

This clonotype shows up as medium-sized by frequency. The rearrangement links TRBV27 to TRBJ1-1; absent DNA, TCRdb's TRBD1 call cannot be checked. The CDR3 runs 16 residues. The germline V gene has CDR1 MNHEY and CDR2 SMNVEV (reference sequence). The CDR3 is CASSSEDRGPGTEAFF.

This sequence joins TRBV10-2 and TRBJ2-7. CDR3 length: 11 residues. Germline V gene lookup returns CDR1 WSHSY and CDR2 SAAADI. CDR3: CASSEGLEQYF.

The chain employs TRBV19 and TRBJ2-7; TCRdb designates TRBD1, a call that cannot be tested without DNA. CDR1 and CDR2 (germline): LNHDA, SQIVND (reference sequence). The CDR3 extends over 14 amino acids. The CDR3 protein is CASSNRDGSYEQYF.

The rearrangement joins TRBV7-9 to TRBJ2-7; TCRdb indicates TRBD1, and absent DNA this call remains unverified. Germline CDR1 is SEHNR and CDR2 is FQNEAQ (reference sequence). The CDR3 length is 13 residues. CDR3 region: CASSPGVSYEQYF.